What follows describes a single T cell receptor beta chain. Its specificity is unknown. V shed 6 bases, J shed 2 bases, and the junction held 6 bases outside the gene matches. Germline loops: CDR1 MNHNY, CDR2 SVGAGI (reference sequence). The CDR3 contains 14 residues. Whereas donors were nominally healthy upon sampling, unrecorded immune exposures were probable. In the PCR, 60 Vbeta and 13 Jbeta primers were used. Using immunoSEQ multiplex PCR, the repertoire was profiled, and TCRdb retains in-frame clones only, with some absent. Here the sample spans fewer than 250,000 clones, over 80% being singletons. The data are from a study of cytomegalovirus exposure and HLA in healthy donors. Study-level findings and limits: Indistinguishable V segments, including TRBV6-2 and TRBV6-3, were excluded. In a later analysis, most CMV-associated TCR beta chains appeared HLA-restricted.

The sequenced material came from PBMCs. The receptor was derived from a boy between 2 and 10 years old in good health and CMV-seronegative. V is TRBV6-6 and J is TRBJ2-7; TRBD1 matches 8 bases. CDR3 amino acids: CASSSEQGAYEQYF. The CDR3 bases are TGTGCCAGCAGCTCGGAACAGGGGGCCTACGAGCAGTACTTC.